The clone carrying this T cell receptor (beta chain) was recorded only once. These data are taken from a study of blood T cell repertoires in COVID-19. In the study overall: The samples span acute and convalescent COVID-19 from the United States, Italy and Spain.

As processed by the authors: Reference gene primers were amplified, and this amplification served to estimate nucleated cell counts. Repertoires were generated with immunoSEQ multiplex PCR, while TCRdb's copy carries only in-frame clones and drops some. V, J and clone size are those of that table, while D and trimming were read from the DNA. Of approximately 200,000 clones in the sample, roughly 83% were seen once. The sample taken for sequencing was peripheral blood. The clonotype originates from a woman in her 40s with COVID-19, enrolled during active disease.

The CDR3 DNA is TGTGCCAGCCGTGACGGACAGAAGGGCAATCAGCCCCAGCATTTT. It encodes CASRDGQKGNQPQHF. The gene calls are TRBV27 and TRBJ1-5, with D possibly being TRBD1 (6 bases). The CDR3 is 15 amino acids. Germline CDR1 is MNHEY and CDR2 is SMNVEV (reference sequence). V lost 8 bases to trimming and J lost 2 bases, with 16 bases between them.